This TCR beta chain came from a study of cytomegalovirus exposure and HLA in healthy donors. The study's findings and limits: In a later analysis, V- and J-gene trimming of beta chains associated with a DCLRE1C missense variant, replicated independently. For most TCR beta V segments, an earlier analysis put the productive rate at about 87% or about 30% of the time.

Comments on this clone: What it recognizes is unknown.

Primers included in the PCR were 60 Vbeta and 13 Jbeta primers. Study processing details: Per a later analysis, the number of unique TCR beta chains was about 78 million, of which roughly 10 million were shared. Profiling relied on immunoSEQ multiplex PCR, and the TCRdb table lists in-frame clones only, not all of them. V, J and clone size are taken as reported in that table, and D and trimming were inferred from the DNA itself. Here the sample spans 150,000 to 200,000 clones, roughly 79% being singletons. There are 12 residues in the CDR3. CDR1 is MNHEY, CDR2 SMNVEV, per germline (reference sequence).

This clonotype was sampled from a woman between 50 and 59 years old in good health and CMV-seronegative. The chain is built from TRBV27 and TRBJ1-5, with 8 bases lining up with TRBD1. Sequenced sample: PBMCs. The CDR3 spells CARDRSNQPQHF. Here the CDR3 DNA reads TGTGCAAGGGACAGGAGCAATCAGCCCCAGCATTTT.